This is a list of T cell receptor beta chains from one sample in a study of shared clonotypes between healthy human individuals. The repertoire was sequenced with immunoSEQ multiplex PCR; TCRdb's copy has only in-frame clones and lacks some. The sample records approximately 2.5 million clones, more than 85% being singletons. The sample comprised naive CD4+ T cells from PBMCs. These TCRs come from a man in his late teens or twenties in good health. Some clones in this sample may be carry-over from other donors' samples. Both conserved end residues are part of each CDR3. The order of the fields is V gene, J gene, clone size, D gene, CDR3 DNA, CDR3 protein. D genes are given only for firm matches. Rows may omit the clone size; those that give it use once, few, many or a size class.

TRBV18,TRBJ2-7,NA,NA,TGTGCCAGCTCACCAAGCACAGGGTCCTACGAGCAGTACTTC,CASSPSTGSYEQYF
TRBV5-1,TRBJ1-1,NA,TRBD1,TGCGCCAGCAGCTTGACAGGGGACCCATTAGTGAACACTGAAGCTTTCTTT,CASSLTGDPLVNTEAFF
TRBV25-1,TRBJ1-1,NA,NA,TGTGCCAGCAGTGAATGGCGGGGGACGAACACTGAAGCTTTCTTT,CASSEWRGTNTEAFF
TRBV28,TRBJ1-2,NA,TRBD1,TGTGCCAGCAGACCCACCGGGACAGGGATTTACGGCTACACCTTC,CASRPTGTGIYGYTF
TRBV7-2,TRBJ2-1,NA,NA,TGTGCCAGCAGCTTCGAAGACTCCTCGGGGAATGAGCAGTTCTTC,CASSFEDSSGNEQFF
TRBV14,TRBJ2-1,NA,TRBD1,TGTGCCAGCAGCCAGCAATGGACAGGGATCCATGAGCAGTTCTTC,CASSQQWTGIHEQFF
TRBV7-6,TRBJ2-3,NA,NA,TGTGCCAGCAGCTTAGAGGTTCGCCACCCCGCAGATACGCAGTATTTT,CASSLEVRHPADTQYF
TRBV11-2,TRBJ2-1,NA,NA,TGTGCCAGCAGCTCACATAGGGGGGCTGGGAATGAGCAGTTCTTC,CASSSHRGAGNEQFF
TRBV5-1,TRBJ1-2,NA,TRBD1,TGCGCCAGCAGCTCACAGGGGACTGGGAACTATGGCTACACCTTC,CASSSQGTGNYGYTF
TRBV28,TRBJ2-7,NA,NA,TGTGCCAGCAGTTTATTGGGCGGTTCGAGCTCCTACGAGCAGTACTTC,CASSLLGGSSSYEQYF
TRBV11-1,TRBJ1-1,NA,NA,TGTGCCAGCAGCCCCCCCCCACTAGGGCCGTCCCCCATGAACACTGAAGCTTTCTTT,CASSPPPLGPSPMNTEAFF
TRBV28,TRBJ2-7,NA,TRBD2,TGTGCCAGCAGTGGGATAGCGGGAGCCCTAGGGGAGCAGTACTTC,CASSGIAGALGEQYF
TRBV27,TRBJ2-7,NA,TRBD2,TGTGCCAGCGCCGTTCTAGCTACGGTTCTGGGACTAGCGGACTACGAGCAGTACTTC,CASAVLATVLGLADYEQYF
TRBV14,TRBJ2-7,NA,NA,TGTGCCAGCAGCATAGGACCGGGACGTAAGTACTTC,CASSIGPGRKYF
TRBV9,TRBJ1-3,NA,NA,TGTGCCAGCAGCGTATTGGGACCGGGCTCTGGAAACACCATATATTTT,CASSVLGPGSGNTIYF
TRBV5-1,TRBJ2-3,NA,NA,TGCGCCAGCAGCTTGGCTAGCGATCCTCCAGATACGCAGTATTTT,CASSLASDPPDTQYF
TRBV27,TRBJ2-2,NA,NA,TGTGCCAGCAGTTTATATAGGGGTGGTCGGGTCGGGGAGCTGTTTTTT,CASSLYRGGRVGELFF
TRBV5-1,TRBJ2-3,NA,TRBD2,TGCGCCACCCTTCCCGCTAGCGGGGGGGAGGATACGCAGTATTTT,CATLPASGGEDTQYF
TRBV7-9,TRBJ1-5,NA,TRBD1,TGTGCCAGCAGCACCCAGGGGGGGGGCAATCAGCCCCAGCATTTT,CASSTQGGGNQPQHF
TRBV6-5,TRBJ2-1,NA,TRBD1,TGTGCCAGCAGTTACTCCGGGACAGTTTACAATGAGCAGTTCTTC,CASSYSGTVYNEQFF
TRBV28,TRBJ1-1,NA,NA,TGTGCCAGCAGTTTAAGGCAGGGGAGCACTGAAGCTTTCTTT,CASSLRQGSTEAFF
TRBV2,TRBJ1-2,NA,NA,TGTGCCAGCAGTGAACAAGGGGGTAACTATGGCTACACCTTC,CASSEQGGNYGYTF
TRBV30,TRBJ2-7,NA,NA,TGTGCCTGGAGTGTACAGTGGGGAGGCTCCTACGAGCAGTACTTC,CAWSVQWGGSYEQYF
TRBV19,TRBJ1-3,once,TRBD1,TGTGCCAGTAGTCATCGACAGGGAAACTCTGGAAACACCATATATTTT,CASSHRQGNSGNTIYF
TRBV27,TRBJ2-1,NA,TRBD1,TGTGCCAGCAGTCGGCCCGGGACAGGGATTGTCAATGAGCAGTTCTTC,CASSRPGTGIVNEQFF
TRBV7-8,TRBJ2-1,once,TRBD2,TGTGCCAGCAGCTTGGGGGGGAAATCGGCTAGCGGGAGACGGAGGCAGTTCTTC,CASSLGGKSASGRRRQFF
TRBV28,TRBJ1-5,NA,TRBD1,TGTGCCAGCAGTTTAGCGGACAGGCTACAGCGGCCCCAGCATTTT,CASSLADRLQRPQHF
TRBV5-4,TRBJ2-2,NA,NA,TGTGCCACCGGCGCTGTGGGCGGACTATCCACCGGGGAGCTGTTTTTT,CATGAVGGLSTGELFF
TRBV20-1,TRBJ2-2,NA,NA,TGCAGTGCTAGTGCAGCGGGTGAGCTGTTTTTT,CSASAAGELFF
TRBV10-3,TRBJ1-2,NA,TRBD1,TGTGCCATCACCGGGACAGGGAACTATGGCTACACCTTC,CAITGTGNYGYTF
TRBV6-1,TRBJ1-1,NA,TRBD1,TGTGCCAGCAAACCGGGACAGGTCCTCCAGGGGCTAGCTTTCTTT,CASKPGQVLQGLAFF
TRBV5-1,TRBJ2-3,few,TRBD1,TGCGCCAGCAGCTTAGGACAGGCTACAGATACGCAGTATTTT,CASSLGQATDTQYF
TRBV7-2,TRBJ1-1,NA,NA,TGTGCCAGCAGCTTAGATCTCGGGAACACTGAAGCTTTCTTT,CASSLDLGNTEAFF
TRBV2,TRBJ1-5,NA,NA,TGTGCCAGCAGCGCATCCCCTCGGGGTGGCAATCAGCCCCAGCATTTT,CASSASPRGGNQPQHF
TRBV5-6,TRBJ2-5,NA,NA,TGTGCCAGCGCCGGAAACCCGTCGGGGCCAGAGACCCAGTACTTC,CASAGNPSGPETQYF
TRBV10-3,TRBJ2-5,NA,TRBD2,TGTGCCATCAGTGAAGGGGCTAGCGGGAGGCTTGGGCAAGAGACCCAGTACTTC,CAISEGASGRLGQETQYF
TRBV12-5,TRBJ2-5,NA,NA,TGTGCTAGTGGTTTGGTATGGGAGGAGGGTGGGGAGACCCAGTACTTC,CASGLVWEEGGETQYF
TRBV6-1,TRBJ1-4,NA,NA,TGTGCCAGCAGTGAAGGGACGGGGACGGGGGGAAAACTGTTTTTT,CASSEGTGTGGKLFF
TRBV6-5,TRBJ2-3,NA,TRBD2,TGTGCCAGCAGTCGGGGGGGGACAGATACGCAGTATTTT,CASSRGGTDTQYF
TRBV28,TRBJ2-1,NA,NA,TGTGCCAGCAGTTTATTGCAGGGACGGGCGTTCTTC,CASSLLQGRAFF
TRBV28,TRBJ2-7,NA,NA,TGTGCCAGCAGTGAGAGGCCCCCCTACGAGCAGTACTTC,CASSERPPYEQYF
TRBV20-1,TRBJ2-7,NA,NA,TGCAGTGCTAGAGCGGGCTACGAGCAGTACTTC,CSARAGYEQYF
TRBV5-4,TRBJ2-1,NA,NA,TGTGCCAGCAGTCAAGGGCGCCAATTCAACAATGAGCAGTTCTTC,CASSQGRQFNNEQFF
TRBV28,TRBJ2-5,NA,TRBD2,TGTGCCAGCAGTTCTAATAGCGGGAGCCAACAAGAGACCCAGTACTTC,CASSSNSGSQQETQYF
TRBV28,TRBJ2-7,NA,NA,TGTGCCAGCAGTTTCGCGGGGGCGAACGAGCAGTACTTC,CASSFAGANEQYF
TRBV18,TRBJ2-5,NA,TRBD1,TGTGCCAGCTCGCCGACAGGGCAGGCTTTAGGGGAGACCCAGTACTTC,CASSPTGQALGETQYF
TRBV28,TRBJ1-4,NA,TRBD1,TGTGCCAGCAGCGGAAACAGGGGACACGCCACTAATGAAAAACTGTTTTTT,CASSGNRGHATNEKLFF
TRBV7-9,TRBJ2-3,NA,NA,TGTGCCAGCAGCTTAGCCTTGGGCAGCCAAGATACGCAGTATTTT,CASSLALGSQDTQYF